A single sample is the source of the 10 T cell receptor beta chains below, sequenced in a study of T cell clonotyping in hematopoietic cell transplantation (dated by TCRdb to 2020 to 2022). The time point label of this sample denotes: 180 days after allo-HCT. The library came from the immunoSEQ multiplex PCR assay. The table comes from immuneACCESS by way of TCRdb, which keeps in-frame sequences with V and J called. Part of the clones is missing from these tables; in studies checked, under half for an unresolved V gene and the rest for unknown reasons. The sample table records thousands of clones; 86% of these occur just once. The ten largest clones take up about 14% of the sample. The sample here was peripheral blood mononuclear cells, taken 180 days after allogeneic stem cell transplant. These receptors all come from a female patient in her fifties who had an allogeneic stem cell transplant from an unrelated donor, so the T cells may come from the graft donor. Some clones in this sample may be carry-over from other donors' samples.

This clone has a single count. This chain joins TRBV6-5 and TRBJ1-6; D is unresolved. The V gene's germline CDR1 is MNHEY and CDR2 SVGAGI. V lost 6 bases to trimming and J lost 7 bases, with 10 bases between them. There are 13 residues in the CDR3. CDR3 loop: CASSGLQNSPLHF. DNA for the CDR3: TGTGCCAGCAGCGGGCTGCAGAATTCACCCCTCCACTTT.

This chain links TRBV19 with TRBJ2-1, with D perhaps TRBD1 (6 bases). Trimming shortened V by 8 bases and J by 0 bases, and 11 bases separated the two germline ends. The germline V gene has CDR1 LNHDA and CDR2 SQIVND (reference sequence). The length of the CDR3 is 14 residues. In DNA form, the CDR3 reads TGTGCCAGTCGAACAGGGAGCTCCTACAATGAGCAGTTCTTC. Its protein is CASRTGSSYNEQFF.

The chain recombines TRBV15 with TRBJ2-7; D may be TRBD1 or TRBD2 (5 bases each). This CDR3 spans 15 amino acids. Per the germline V gene, CDR1 is LNHNV and CDR2 is YYDKDF (reference sequence). The V end was cut by 0 bases, the J end by 2 bases, with 11 bases between. The CDR3 region has the DNA TGTGCCACCAGCAGAGATGGGGGTACCACCTACGAGCAGTACTTC. As protein: CATSRDGGTTYEQYF.

The chain employs TRBV6-5 and TRBJ2-5; D may be TRBD2 (5 bases). The CDR3 is made up of 14 amino acids. V lost 6 bases, J lost 0 bases, and 11 bases lay in between. Germline V gives CDR1 MNHEY, CDR2 SVGAGI. The CDR3 nucleotides read TGTGCCAGCAGCCCCTCGGGGTACCAAGAGACCCAGTACTTC. This sequence encodes CASSPSGYQETQYF.

CDR3 coding DNA: TGTGCCAGCAGCCAAGATGGGGTGGCGGGGGGGCTCACCGGGGAGCTGTTTTTT. Amino acid sequence: CASSQDGVAGGLTGELFF. The chain couples TRBV4-2 to TRBJ2-2; 9 bases align to TRBD2. Trimming removed 0 bases from V and 4 bases from J; junction bases left unmatched: 9. Germline CDR1 LGHNA, CDR2 YNFKEQ. The CDR3 extends over 18 amino acids.

The gene calls are TRBV5-1 and TRBJ1-6; 9 nucleotides line up with TRBD1. Per the germline V gene, CDR1 is SGHRS and CDR2 is YFSETQ. The CDR3 is 15 amino acids. V shed 5 bases and J 5 bases; nucleotides not matched to a gene: 5. In nucleotides, the CDR3 is TGCGCCAGCAGACTCCGACAGGGGGATAATTCACCCCTCCACTTT. It codes for CASRLRQGDNSPLHF.

The rearrangement joins TRBV2 to TRBJ1-5; 7 bases are a match to TRBD1. The CDR3 has 12 amino acids. Trimming took 6 bases from V and 8 from J; bases not matched to a gene: 4. The germline V gene encodes CDR1 SNHLY and CDR2 FYNNEI. CDR3 nucleotides: TGTGCCAGCAGCAGGGGGTGGGAGCCCCAGCATTTT. Translated: CASSRGWEPQHF. The whole variable domain, filled in from reference TRBV2 and TRBJ1-5, reads EPEVTQTPSHQVTQMGQEVILRCVPISNHLYFYWYRQILGQKVEFLVSFYNNEISEKSEIFDDQFSVERPDGSNFTLKIRSTKLEDSAMYFCASSRGWEPQHFGDGTRLSIL.

The chain couples TRBV6-4 to TRBJ2-1, with TRBD2 matching over 15 bases. There are 15 residues in the CDR3. The germline V gene encodes CDR1 MRHNA and CDR2 SNTAGT. The J segment lost 7 bases and the V segment lost 2 bases, leaving 0 bases of the junction unmatched. The CDR3: CASSDGTSGGNEQFF. The CDR3 DNA sequence: TGTGCCAGCAGTGACGGGACTAGCGGGGGGAATGAGCAGTTCTTC.

CDR3: CASRDGSISYEQYF. Here the CDR3 DNA reads TGTGCCAGCAGGGACGGATCTATCTCCTACGAGCAGTACTTC. The chain joins TRBV28 to TRBJ2-7, with unresolved D. The CDR3 contains 14 residues. V lost 6 bases and J 0 bases, leaving 12 bases between the germline ends. In germline, CDR1 is MDHEN, CDR2 SYDVKM.

V gene TRBV6-6 combines with J gene TRBJ1-4; a possible D gene is TRBD1 (5 bases). Germline loops: CDR1 MNHNY, CDR2 SVGAGI (reference sequence). The CDR3 is 15 residues long. The germline V and J ends were trimmed by 0 bases and 3 bases, with 8 bases remaining between them. CDR3 sequence: CASSYSGVANEKLFF. CDR3 in DNA: TGTGCCAGCAGTTACTCAGGGGTGGCTAATGAAAAACTGTTTTTT.